A single sample gave rise to the 8 T cell receptor beta chains below, sequenced in a study of blood T cells in healthy people across ages. Next came a second PCR, run for roughly 6 to 11 cycles, which used a sample-barcoded 5' primer along with a J-beta primer mix. MiXCR, applied by TCRdb to the 5' RACE reads, yields one record per CDR3 protein. The top ten clones hold about an eighth of a sample with approximately 940,000 distinct CDR3 sequences, roughly 43% of them seen once. Sample: blood. These receptors were collected from a man aged 25 to 40 in good health.

The genes are TRBV6-2 or TRBV6-3 and TRBJ1-2; 7 nucleotides match TRBD1. Trimming at V came to 4 bases and at J to 4 bases, leaving 6 bases not matched to a gene. The CDR3 is 14 amino acids. Germline CDR1 MNHEY, CDR2 SVGEGT. This CDR3 reads CASSSQGQIYGYTF. In DNA form, the CDR3 reads TGTGCCAGCAGTTCGCAGGGACAGATCTATGGCTACACCTTC.

V and J are TRBV14 and TRBJ2-1; tentative D call: TRBD1 (5 bases). Trimming cost V 2 bases and J 0 bases, with 11 bases left between them. This CDR3 is built from 16 residues. Germline V gene sequence: CDR1 SGHDN, CDR2 FVKESK. CDR3 protein: CASSQQGPSSYNEQFF. For the CDR3, the DNA is TGTGCCAGCAGCCAACAGGGCCCGAGCTCCTACAATGAGCAGTTCTTC.

The chain links TRBV27 to TRBJ2-3, with D perhaps matching TRBD2 (5 bases). CDR3 length: 18 residues. The V end lost 7 bases, the J end lost 3 bases, and 26 bases lay between the germline ends. CDR1 is MNHEY and CDR2 is SMNVEV in the germline V gene (reference sequence). CDR3 sequence reads: CASTRGVVGQVRTDTQYF. In DNA, the CDR3 is TGTGCCAGCACCCGGGGAGTGGTAGGGCAGGTTAGAACAGATACGCAGTATTTT.

CDR3 region: CASSLRGQGASTEAFF. CDR3 DNA: TGTGCCAGCAGCTTAAGGGGCCAGGGGGCGAGTACTGAAGCTTTCTTT. V usage is TRBV7-2 and J usage is TRBJ1-1; 8 bases are shared with TRBD1. The CDR3 loop spans 16 amino acids. With V trimmed by 2 bases and J by 5 bases, 10 bases remained unmatched. In germline, CDR1 is SGHTA, CDR2 FQGNSA.

This clonotype occurred a few times. This chain connects TRBV20-1 to TRBJ2-3; D not certain. Trimming took 0 bases from V and 2 from J, leaving 12 bases between them. Per germline, CDR1 DFQATT and CDR2 SNEGSKA (reference sequence). The CDR3 is made up of 15 amino acids. CDR3 protein: CSARESGRFTDTQYF. CDR3 DNA sequence: TGCAGTGCTAGAGAGTCCGGCAGATTCACAGATACGCAGTATTTT.

The J gene is TRBJ1-6, the V gene TRBV6-1, with 7 bases matching TRBD1. This CDR3 spans 14 amino acids. The V and J ends lost 6 bases and 4 bases, in that order; junction bases with no gene match: 3. Germline CDR1 is MNHNS and CDR2 is SASEGT. The CDR3 reads CASREQGYNSPLHF. The CDR3 region has the DNA TGTGCCAGCAGGGAACAGGGGTATAATTCACCCCTCCACTTT.

The chain links TRBV29-1 to TRBJ2-2, with 9 bases that match TRBD2. Per germline, CDR1 SQVTM and CDR2 ANQGSEA. V was clipped by 7 bases and J by 2 bases; unmatched bases: 5. This CDR3 is built from 14 residues. CDR3 coding DNA: TGCAGCGCCCTAGCGGGGACTAACACCGGGGAGCTGTTTTTT. Its protein product is CSALAGTNTGELFF.

V is TRBV24-1 and J is TRBJ2-6; D possibly corresponds to TRBD1 (6 bases). This CDR3 region has 16 residues. V lost 1 base, J lost 2 bases, and 8 bases lay in between. Germline lookup yields CDR1 KGHDR and CDR2 SFDVKD. For the CDR3, the DNA is TGTGCCACCAGTGATTTTACAGGGACTGGGGCCAACGTCCTGACTTTC. Translation: CATSDFTGTGANVLTF.